This entry concerns a single T cell receptor (beta chain). Sequencing used immunoSEQ multiplex PCR; TCRdb keeps in-frame clones, though not all of them. The sample shows some 38,000 clones, roughly 80% of them seen only once. V lost 4 bases to trimming and J lost 2 bases, with 13 bases between them. The CDR3 has 15 residues. Germline assignment: CDR1 MNHEY and CDR2 SVGEGT. The sample comes from a study of blood T cell repertoires in COVID-19. Study summary: Acute and convalescent COVID-19 specimens originated in the United States, Italy and Spain. Sources were T cells, B-cell-depleted T cells, or PBMCs; the material itself was cDNA or gDNA.

This receptor was identified in a man aged 55 to 70 in a cohort sampled during active COVID-19. The chain combines TRBV6-2 or TRBV6-3 with TRBJ2-3, with TRBD1 as a possible D gene (5 bases). Sequences were obtained from peripheral blood. The CDR3 DNA is TGTGCCAGCAGTTGGGGCAGTTTTATCACAGATACGCAGTATTTT. Translation: CASSWGSFITDTQYF.